These T cell receptor beta chains were read from a single sample in a study of cytomegalovirus exposure and HLA in healthy donors. The protocol was immunoSEQ multiplex PCR, while the TCRdb copy is restricted to in-frame clones and leaves out a portion. Of 100,000 to 150,000 clones detected, about four fifths appear once; the ten largest clones hold 1.1% to 1.5%. Sequenced: PBMCs. Every receptor here comes from a woman in her thirties or forties in good health and CMV-seronegative. Each CDR3 is given with its conserved first and last residue. The D gene is left open where the match is weak. The listing skips clone size in some rows; elsewhere it reads once, few, many or a size class.

clone_size: NA
v_call: TRBV7-3
d_call: NA
j_call: TRBJ2-7
cdr3_aa: CASSQNGGDIAYEQYF
cdr3_nt: TGTGCCAGCAGCCAGAACGGAGGTGACATTGCCTACGAGCAGTACTTC

clone_size: once
v_call: TRBV28
d_call: NA
j_call: TRBJ2-5
cdr3_aa: CASSSPIGPLSGETQYF
cdr3_nt: TGTGCCAGCAGTTCCCCGATCGGACCCCTAAGCGGGGAGACCCAGTACTTC

clone_size: NA
v_call: TRBV2
d_call: NA
j_call: TRBJ2-4
cdr3_aa: CASSGRTLAKNIQYF
cdr3_nt: TGTGCCAGCAGTGGCCGGACTCTAGCCAAAAACATTCAGTACTTC

clone_size: NA
v_call: TRBV18
d_call: NA
j_call: TRBJ1-6
cdr3_aa: CASSPLVPSSYNSPLHF
cdr3_nt: TGTGCCAGCTCACCACTTGTACCGAGCTCCTATAATTCACCCCTCCACTTT

clone_size: NA
v_call: TRBV7-8
d_call: NA
j_call: TRBJ1-1
cdr3_aa: CASSAMGGNTEAFF
cdr3_nt: TGTGCCAGCAGCGCCATGGGGGGGAACACTGAAGCTTTCTTT

clone_size: NA
v_call: TRBV2
d_call: NA
j_call: TRBJ1-2
cdr3_aa: CASSFQPRRGYTF
cdr3_nt: TGTGCCAGCAGTTTCCAGCCACGGCGGGGCTACACCTTC

clone_size: NA
v_call: TRBV4-2
d_call: TRBD2
j_call: TRBJ2-1
cdr3_aa: CASSQEAVRGGINEQFF
cdr3_nt: TGTGCCAGCAGCCAAGAGGCTGTTCGCGGGGGAATTAATGAGCAGTTCTTC

clone_size: NA
v_call: TRBV6-5
d_call: NA
j_call: TRBJ1-5
cdr3_aa: CASRNPGDGNQPQHF
cdr3_nt: TGTGCCAGCAGAAACCCAGGGGACGGCAATCAGCCCCAGCATTTT

clone_size: NA
v_call: TRBV29-1
d_call: TRBD1
j_call: TRBJ2-7
cdr3_aa: CSVRQGLGYEQYF
cdr3_nt: TGCAGCGTTCGACAGGGATTGGGCTACGAGCAGTACTTC

clone_size: NA
v_call: TRBV6-5
d_call: TRBD1
j_call: TRBJ2-3
cdr3_aa: CASSEGTATDTQYF
cdr3_nt: TGTGCCAGCAGTGAGGGGACAGCAACAGATACGCAGTATTTT